This T cell receptor beta chain was documented in a study of CD8 T cells in ankylosing spondylitis. Findings and limits, study-wide: Several of the motif variants were reported before in synovial fluid and blood from reactive arthritis.

Via MiXCR, TCRdb re-called the 5' RACE reads, giving one row per CDR3 protein. The sample includes 100,000 to 150,000 distinct CDR3 sequences, about an eighth of them seen just once. V was shortened by 4 bases and J by 4 bases, with 7 bases between the two germline ends. The CDR3 runs to 13 residues. CDR1 is ENHRY, CDR2 SYGVKD, per germline. Note on this clonotype: Its target is unknown.

Specimen: blood, either unsorted or a sorted T cell fraction (not recorded which). The clonotype was recovered from a female donor with ankylosing spondylitis or in good health (not recorded which). This rearrangement joins TRBV10-3 to TRBJ1-4; D is ambiguous. This chain's CDR3 is CAISGEDNEKLFF. In nucleotides, the CDR3 is TGTGCCATCAGTGGGGAGGATAATGAAAAACTGTTTTTT.